Following are 5 T cell receptor beta chains from one sample sequenced in a study of graft-versus-host responses after intestinal transplantation. Repertoires were generated with immunoSEQ multiplex PCR, while TCRdb's copy carries only in-frame clones and drops some. Among about 12,000 clones, 85% to 95% were seen once, and the ten largest hold 20% to 25%. Here the sequenced sample was PBMCs, taken roughly 110 days after intestinal transplant. Receptors originate from a human patient who received an intestinal transplant, so some T cells may come from the graft donor.

This clone appeared once. The chain joins TRBV5-1 to TRBJ2-1; tentatively, D is TRBD1 (6 bases). Germline V gene lookup returns CDR1 SGHRS and CDR2 YFSETQ. The CDR3 length is 16 residues. V lost 3 bases and J lost 0, with 13 bases in between. The CDR3, as DNA: TGCGCCAGCAGCTCCACAGGGCAGGGCTCCTACAATGAGCAGTTCTTC. Translated, it gives CASSSTGQGSYNEQFF.

The V gene is TRBV11-2, the J gene TRBJ2-7; D unresolved. Germline CDR1 SGHAT, CDR2 FQNNGV. CDR3 size: 11 residues. V was cut by 7 bases and J by 6 bases, with 10 bases left in between. For the CDR3, the DNA is TGTGCCAGCACGCTTGACTTCGAGCAGTACTTC. As protein: CASTLDFEQYF.

The rearrangement joins TRBV6-6 to TRBJ2-5; 7 positions agree with TRBD2. The ends lost 0 bases at V and 4 bases at J; junction bases unmatched: 5. Per the germline V gene, CDR1 is MNHNY and CDR2 is SVGAGI (reference sequence). The CDR3 sequence is 15 residues long. The DNA for the CDR3 is TGTGCCAGCAGTTACTCTCTGACTAGCTCAGAGACCCAGTACTTC. As protein: CASSYSLTSSETQYF.

The genes are TRBV19 and TRBJ1-5; no firm D call. Trimming removed 3 bases from V and 4 bases from J, with 13 bases in between. The germline V gene has CDR1 LNHDA and CDR2 SQIVND (reference sequence). This CDR3 is 15 amino acids long. CDR3 region: CASSMKGRINQPQHF. In nucleotides, the CDR3 is TGTGCCAGTAGTATGAAAGGCCGCATTAATCAGCCCCAGCATTTT.

The V call is TRBV7-8, the J call TRBJ2-4; no clear D. Germline CDR1 and CDR2: SGHVS and FQNEAQ. Trimming pared 5 bases from V and 9 bases from J, leaving 8 bases between. The CDR3 runs 11 residues. In nucleotides, the CDR3 is TGTGCCAGCAGCGTAGACCTCATTCAGTACTTC. Protein sequence: CASSVDLIQYF.